This T cell receptor beta chain was sequenced in a study of post-analysis software for immune sequencing data. Whole-study findings and limits: Significantly lower normalized Chao1 diversity was found in patients with multiple sclerosis relative to controls. In patients, TRBV5-6, TRBV5-1 and TRBV20-1 belonged to five TRBV segments found more frequently than in controls.

Unique molecular identifiers tagged the TCR beta cDNA libraries. From roughly 1 to 10 million T cells, 550,000 or so cDNA molecules were obtained. MiXCR, run by TCRdb on the PCR reads, gives a single entry per CDR3 protein. Seen here are hundreds of thousands of distinct CDR3 sequences, roughly half observed once, and the top ten hold 4.6%. Comments on this clonotype: The antigen remains undetermined.

Germline V gene sequence: CDR1 SGHTA, CDR2 FQGTGA. The J segment lost 7 bases and the V segment lost 5 bases, leaving 11 bases of the junction unmatched. The CDR3 extends over 15 amino acids. The V and J genes are TRBV7-3 and TRBJ2-3; 8 nucleotides line up with TRBD2. The sample taken for sequencing was blood. This clonotype was obtained from a girl aged 10 to 17 with multiple sclerosis. CDR3: CASSPTPGGSNTQYF. The CDR3 DNA is TGTGCCAGCAGCCCAACACCGGGGGGGTCTAATACGCAGTATTTT.